This record looks at one T cell receptor (beta chain) sequence and its context. Trimming left V 3 bases short and J 3 bases short, with 2 bases between. The CDR3 consists of 11 residues. Germline CDR1 LNHDA, CDR2 SQIVND (reference sequence). The data derive from a study of blood T cell repertoires in COVID-19. Source study methods: From reference gene primer amplification, estimates of nucleated cell counts were derived. The data were produced by immunoSEQ multiplex PCR, yet TCRdb's version contains in-frame clones alone and is incomplete. The DNA gave D and trimming, while V, J and clone size come from that table. This sample carries about 230,000 clones, around 92% of them seen once, and the ten largest clones take 3.5% to 4%.

This receptor was identified in a woman between 25 and 40 years old with acute COVID-19. The chain joins TRBV19 to TRBJ1-2; no reliable D call. The sample was PBMCs or T cells enriched from blood (not recorded which). CDR3 amino acids: CASSIDYGYTF. As DNA, the CDR3 is TGTGCCAGTAGTATCGACTATGGCTACACCTTC.